This T cell receptor (beta chain) was retrieved from a study of tissue T cells after allogeneic stem cell transplantation. Time point reported: mouse harvest day 7 after allogeneic transplant. Tail vein injection delivered 10^7 T-cell-depleted bone marrow cells and 10^6 splenic CD5+ T cells. The table came from immunoSEQ multiplex PCR; TCRdb's copy has only in-frame clones and leaves some out. The table records 1,000 or so clones, roughly 53% of them present only once. The CDR3 extends over 13 amino acids. Germline CDR1 reads KGHTA; CDR2 reads FRNEEI. Trimming took off 2 bases at V and 4 bases at J, with 7 bases between the two ends. As concerns this clone: Gene names are mouse gene names. The read falls 1 residue short of the CDR3 end, and the missing part is taken from the germline J gene.

The clonotype was recovered from a female BALB/c mouse given C57BL/6 T cells with graft-versus-host disease after an allogeneic hematopoietic cell transplant. The chain joins TRBV24 to TRBJ2-4; D is ambiguous. Sequenced input: liver tissue. CDR3 loop: CASSLGQKNTLYF. The DNA read from the CDR3 is TGTGCCAGCAGTCTGGGTCAGAAAAACACCTTGTAC.